Sequencing of this T cell receptor beta chain was carried out in a study of beta chain features in type 1 diabetes. Reverse transcribing all isolated RNA meant expressed TCRB transcripts were sequenced. The table came from immunoSEQ multiplex PCR; TCRdb's copy has only in-frame clones and leaves some out. The sample lists a few hundred thousand clones, 13% occurring once. J gave up 3 bases and V 7 bases, and 11 bases lay outside the gene matches. Per germline, CDR1 MNHNY and CDR2 SVGAGI (reference sequence). The CDR3 is 15 amino acids. Study observations and caveats: PCR might pick shorter templates more often, in the same way for patients and controls. Shorter TCRB CDR3s, moderately but significantly so, marked every one of the four CD4+ subsets in Type 1 diabetes patients. A potential influence of HLA type upon TCRB rearrangement remained unresolved herein.

The sample holds many counts of this clone. Antigen: not known. The sequencing input was naive CD4+ T cells from blood. The receptor comes from a woman under 30 with type 1 diabetes. The chain recombines TRBV6-6 with TRBJ2-7; 8 bases are shared with TRBD2. The CDR3 nucleotides are TGTGCCAGCACGCCGTTGATAGCGGGAAGCTACGAGCAGTACGTC. Its translation: CASTPLIAGSYEQYV.